This T cell receptor (beta chain) was identified during a study of T cells after yellow fever vaccination. Across the study: Low-cell-number fractions were prepared with SMART-Seq v4 Ultra Low Input.

Each CDR3 protein is one row after TCRdb ran MiXCR on the 5' RACE reads. The sample records a few hundred thousand distinct CDR3 sequences, roughly 17% being singletons. General study results and limits: The bulk population could contribute abundant contaminating clonotypes to FACS-sorted repertoires. Post-booster samples contained most primary-vaccination clones (approximately 96% CD4, less than 90% CD8). Researchers noted that a small share of clonotypes showed up in both CD4 and CD8 compartments.

This clonotype was found a few times. Its target is not known. Germline assignment: CDR1 MNHEY and CDR2 SMNVEV (reference sequence). Trimming at V came to 7 bases and at J to 6 bases, leaving 11 bases not matched to a gene. This CDR3 contains 14 residues. The receptor was derived from a man aged 18 to 29 who received the YFV17D yellow fever vaccine. The genes are TRBV27 and TRBJ2-7; 8 nucleotides align to TRBD2. The sequenced sample was PBMCs, obtained 5 days after the first yellow fever vaccination. CDR3 loop: CASKRSGGIGEQYV. The CDR3 nucleotides are TGTGCCAGCAAACGAAGCGGGGGAATTGGCGAGCAGTACGTC.